The 8 T cell receptor beta chains presented below share a single source sample, sequenced in a study of cytomegalovirus exposure and HLA in healthy donors. The PCR contained 60 Vbeta and 13 Jbeta primers. Sequencing was performed with immunoSEQ multiplex PCR; in TCRdb, only in-frame clones are kept and a portion is missing. The table records 150,000 to 200,000 clones, 75% to 85% of them present only once. Material for sequencing was PBMCs. These receptors were collected from a young man in good health and CMV-seronegative.

This clone has a single count. This chain links TRBV7-9 with TRBJ1-2; no firm D call. Germline CDR1 is SEHNR and CDR2 is FQNEAQ (reference sequence). The CDR3 loop spans 11 amino acids. The V end lost 3 bases, the J end lost 8 bases, and 7 bases lay between the germline ends. The CDR3 protein is CASSLAEGYTF. In DNA, the CDR3 is TGTGCCAGCAGCTTGGCAGAAGGCTACACCTTC.

The sample holds one count of this clone. V usage is TRBV30 and J usage is TRBJ2-5; D may be TRBD2 (6 bases). The V end was cut by 0 bases, the J end by 10 bases, with 15 bases between. The CDR3 runs 13 residues. Germline loops: CDR1 GTSNPN, CDR2 SVGIG (reference sequence). The CDR3 here is CAWSVRTGGDQYF. The CDR3 DNA is TGTGCCTGGAGTGTACGGACCGGCGGGGACCAGTACTTC.

This chain uses TRBV10-1 with TRBJ2-5; TRBD2 matches 7 bases. The DNA end is a closer match to TRBJ2-7, so the J assignment may be wrong. The CDR3 length is 12 residues. Germline CDR1 and CDR2: WNHNN and SYGVQD (reference sequence). For the CDR3, the DNA is TGCGCCAGCAGTGAGCGGGGGGACGAGCAGTACTTC. It specifies CASSERGDEQYF.

This clone was picked up a small number of times. The chain has TRBV6-5 and TRBJ1-1; 7 positions agree with TRBD1. Germline V lookup: CDR1 MNHEY, CDR2 SVGAGI. The CDR3 is 14 amino acids. V lost 7 bases to trimming and J lost 6 bases; unmatched junction nucleotides: 11. Here the CDR3 reads CASTSGHRGPEAFF. DNA of the CDR3: TGTGCCAGCACCTCGGGCCACAGGGGCCCTGAAGCTTTCTTT.

The chain employs TRBV5-4 and TRBJ2-7; D uncertain. The V end was cut by 2 bases, the J end by 5 bases, with 14 bases between. Germline V gene lookup returns CDR1 SGHNT and CDR2 YYREEE (reference sequence). This CDR3 is built from 14 residues. The CDR3 DNA reads TGTGCCAGCAGCTTTCAGGCTCTTACCCACGAGCAGTACTTC. Encoded protein: CASSFQALTHEQYF.

V and J are TRBV5-1 and TRBJ2-3; D is possibly TRBD2 (6 bases). V was clipped by 4 bases and J by 8 bases, with 17 bases between them. The CDR3 runs to 14 residues. The germline V gene has CDR1 SGHRS and CDR2 YFSETQ. The chain's CDR3 is CASSQTQTSPTQYF. CDR3 nucleotide sequence: TGCGCCAGCAGCCAGACCCAAACTAGCCCTACGCAGTATTTT.

The chain uses TRBV10-3 and TRBJ1-4, with 7 bases matching TRBD1. Germline loops: CDR1 ENHRY, CDR2 SYGVKD. The CDR3 extends over 16 amino acids. The ends lost 8 bases at V and 0 bases at J; junction bases unmatched: 9. The chain's CDR3 is CAIGSRQGTTNEKLFF. The CDR3 coding sequence is TGTGCCATCGGTTCCAGACAGGGAACAACTAATGAAAAACTGTTTTTT.

V gene TRBV10-3 combines with J gene TRBJ2-1; weak D call: TRBD1 (5 bases). V dropped 8 bases and J dropped 7 bases, with 15 bases sitting between them. Per the germline V gene, CDR1 is ENHRY and CDR2 is SYGVKD. CDR3 length equals 13 residues. CDR3 residues: CAIGQRTKNEQFF. DNA for the CDR3: TGTGCCATCGGCCAGAGGACAAAGAATGAGCAGTTCTTC.